This T cell receptor (beta chain) comes out of a study of CD8+ T cells in alopecia areata. Documented treatment: oral pan-JAK inhibitor, 5-10 mg twice daily. Samples from alopecia areata patients were lesional scalp punch biopsies and peripheral blood. cDNA serving as the sequencing template came from extracted, reverse transcribed RNA. Here immunoSEQ multiplex PCR was the method, and the copy in TCRdb shows in-frame clones only, minus some. The top ten clones hold 4.5% to 6% of a sample with 200,000 or so clones, 55% to 70% of them seen once. General study points: Many expanded lesional clones persisted during tofacitinib (in both scalp and blood).

V shed 0 bases and J 4 bases; nucleotides not matched to a gene: 10. Per the germline V gene, CDR1 is SGDLS and CDR2 is YYNGEE. There are 18 residues in the CDR3. Regarding this clone: As yet, its antigen is unknown.

The chain couples TRBV9 to TRBJ1-2; 12 bases align to TRBD1. The starting material was CD4+ T cells sorted from blood, obtained at week 24, from a patient treated with tofacitinib. The TCR originated in a human donor with alopecia areata. The CDR3 DNA is TGTGCCAGCAGCGTAGACGGGACAGGGGGCGCTCAGGGCTATGGCTACACCTTC. Encoded protein: CASSVDGTGGAQGYGYTF.